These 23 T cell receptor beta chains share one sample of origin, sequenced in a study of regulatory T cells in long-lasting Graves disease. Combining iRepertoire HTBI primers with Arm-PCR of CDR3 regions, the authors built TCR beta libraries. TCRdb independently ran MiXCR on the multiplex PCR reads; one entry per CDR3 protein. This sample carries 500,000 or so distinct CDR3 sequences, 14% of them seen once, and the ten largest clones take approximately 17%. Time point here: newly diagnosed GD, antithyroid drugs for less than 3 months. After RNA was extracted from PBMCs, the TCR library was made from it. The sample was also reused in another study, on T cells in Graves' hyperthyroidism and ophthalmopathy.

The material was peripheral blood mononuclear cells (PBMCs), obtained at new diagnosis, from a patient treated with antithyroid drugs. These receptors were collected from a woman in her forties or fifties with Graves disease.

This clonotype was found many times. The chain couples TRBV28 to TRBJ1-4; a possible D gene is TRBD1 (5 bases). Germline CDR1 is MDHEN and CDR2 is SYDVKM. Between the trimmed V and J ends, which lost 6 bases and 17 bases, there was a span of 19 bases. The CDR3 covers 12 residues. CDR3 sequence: CASSKLGVIIFF. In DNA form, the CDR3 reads TGTGCCAGCAGCAAATTGGGGGTGATTATATTTTTT.

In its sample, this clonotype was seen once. CDR3 loop: CAIRPDSNQPQHF. Written as DNA, the CDR3 is TGTGCCATTAGGCCCGATAGCAATCAGCCCCAGCATTTT. The chain uses TRBV6-2 or TRBV6-3 and TRBJ1-5; D gene ambiguous. Germline loops: CDR1 MNHEY, CDR2 SVGEGT. This CDR3 spans 13 amino acids. Trimming left V 10 bases short and J 0 bases short, with 10 bases between.

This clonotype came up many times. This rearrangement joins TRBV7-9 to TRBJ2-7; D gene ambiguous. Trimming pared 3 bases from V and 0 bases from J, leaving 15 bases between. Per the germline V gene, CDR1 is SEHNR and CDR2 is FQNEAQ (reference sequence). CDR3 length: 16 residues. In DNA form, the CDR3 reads TGTGCCAGCAGCTTCCCCCAAGCAAAGAGCTCCTACGAGCAGTACTTC. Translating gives CASSFPQAKSSYEQYF.

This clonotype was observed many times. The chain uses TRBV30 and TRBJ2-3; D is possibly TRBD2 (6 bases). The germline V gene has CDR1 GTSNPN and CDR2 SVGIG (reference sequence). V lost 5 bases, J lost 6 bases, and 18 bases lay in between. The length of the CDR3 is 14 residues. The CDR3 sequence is CAWDPAGSQDTQYF. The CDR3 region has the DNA TGTGCCTGGGATCCGGCGGGGAGTCAGGATACGCAGTATTTT. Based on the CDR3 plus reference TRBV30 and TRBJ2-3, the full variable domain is SQTIHQWPATLVQPVGSPLSLECTVEGTSNPNLYWYRQAAGRGLQLLFYSVGIGQISSEVPQNLSASRPQDRQFILSSKKLLLSDSGFYLCAWDPAGSQDTQYFGPGTRLTVL.

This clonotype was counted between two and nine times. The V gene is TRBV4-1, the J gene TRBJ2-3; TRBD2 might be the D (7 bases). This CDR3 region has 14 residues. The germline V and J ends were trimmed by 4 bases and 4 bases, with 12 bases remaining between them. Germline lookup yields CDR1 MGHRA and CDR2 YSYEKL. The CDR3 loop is CASSPRGGADTQYF. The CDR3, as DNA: TGCGCCAGCAGCCCACGAGGGGGGGCAGATACGCAGTATTTT.

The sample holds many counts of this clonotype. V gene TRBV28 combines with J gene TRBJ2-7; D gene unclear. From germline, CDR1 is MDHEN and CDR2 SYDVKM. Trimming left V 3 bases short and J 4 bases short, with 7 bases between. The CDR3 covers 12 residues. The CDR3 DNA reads TGTGCCAGCAGTTTGGAATTGTACGAGCAGTACTTC. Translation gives CASSLELYEQYF. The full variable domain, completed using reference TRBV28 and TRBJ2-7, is DVKVTQSSRYLVKRTGEKVFLECVQDMDHENMFWYRQDPGLGLRLIYFSYDVKMKEKGDIPEGYSVSREKKERFSLILESASTNQTSMYLCASSLELYEQYFGPGTRLTVT.

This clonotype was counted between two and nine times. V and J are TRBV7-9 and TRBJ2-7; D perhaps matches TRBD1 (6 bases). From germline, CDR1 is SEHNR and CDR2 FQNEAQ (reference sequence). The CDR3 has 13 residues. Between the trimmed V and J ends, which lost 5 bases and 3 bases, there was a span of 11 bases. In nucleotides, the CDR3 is TGTGCCAGCAGCAGAACAGGGTTCTACGAGCAGTACTTC. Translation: CASSRTGFYEQYF.

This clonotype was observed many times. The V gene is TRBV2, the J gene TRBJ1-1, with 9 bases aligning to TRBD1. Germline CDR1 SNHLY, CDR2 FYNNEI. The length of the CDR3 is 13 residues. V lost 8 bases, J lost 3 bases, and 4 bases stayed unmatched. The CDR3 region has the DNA TGTGCCAGCGAGGGACAGGGCTACACTGAAGCTTTCTTT. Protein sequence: CASEGQGYTEAFF.

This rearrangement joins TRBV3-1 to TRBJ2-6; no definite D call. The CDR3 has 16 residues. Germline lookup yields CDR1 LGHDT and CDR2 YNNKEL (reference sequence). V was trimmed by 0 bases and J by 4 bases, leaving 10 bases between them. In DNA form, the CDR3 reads TGTGCCAGCAGCCAAGATCTAGGGTCCGGGGCCAACGTCCTGACTTTC. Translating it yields CASSQDLGSGANVLTF.

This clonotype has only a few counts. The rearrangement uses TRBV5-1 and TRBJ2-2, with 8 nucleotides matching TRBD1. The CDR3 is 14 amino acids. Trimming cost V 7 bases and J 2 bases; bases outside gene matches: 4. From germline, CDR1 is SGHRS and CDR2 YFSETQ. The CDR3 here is CASGQGANTGELFF. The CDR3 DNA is TGCGCCAGCGGTCAGGGGGCAAACACCGGGGAGCTGTTTTTT.

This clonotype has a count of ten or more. CDR3 sequence: CASGTETGTYEQYF. The CDR3 coding sequence is TGTGCCAGCGGCACCGAGACAGGTACCTACGAGCAGTACTTC. The chain carries TRBV2 and TRBJ2-7, with D perhaps TRBD1 (6 bases). V shed 8 bases and J shed 2 bases, with 16 bases lying between them. Germline V gives CDR1 SNHLY, CDR2 FYNNEI. This CDR3 contains 14 residues. The whole variable domain, filled in from reference TRBV2 and TRBJ2-7, reads EPEVTQTPSHQVTQMGQEVILRCVPISNHLYFYWYRQILGQKVEFLVSFYNNEISEKSEIFDDQFSVERPDGSNFTLKIRSTKLEDSAMYFCASGTETGTYEQYFGPGTRLTVT.

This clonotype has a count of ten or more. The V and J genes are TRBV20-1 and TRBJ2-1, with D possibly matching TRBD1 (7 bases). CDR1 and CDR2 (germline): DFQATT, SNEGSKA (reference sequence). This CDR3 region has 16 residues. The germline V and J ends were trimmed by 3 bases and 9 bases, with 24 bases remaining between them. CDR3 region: CSASDRVRDFKVEQFF. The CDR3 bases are TGCAGTGCTAGCGACAGGGTTCGGGACTTTAAGGTTGAGCAGTTCTTC.

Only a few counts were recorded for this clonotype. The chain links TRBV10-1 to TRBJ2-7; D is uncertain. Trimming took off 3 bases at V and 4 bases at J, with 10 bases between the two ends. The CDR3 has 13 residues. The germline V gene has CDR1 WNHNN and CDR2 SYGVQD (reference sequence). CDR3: CASSDGQSYEQYF. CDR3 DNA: TGCGCCAGCAGTGATGGGCAGTCGTACGAGCAGTACTTC.

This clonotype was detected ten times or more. CDR3 protein: CASRLASGRNPNEQFF. The CDR3, as DNA: TGTGCCAGCAGGCTGGCTAGCGGGAGGAATCCCAATGAGCAGTTCTTC. This rearrangement joins TRBV2 to TRBJ2-1; 11 positions match TRBD2. In germline, CDR1 is SNHLY, CDR2 FYNNEI. This CDR3 is 16 amino acids long. Trimming removed 6 bases from V and 6 bases from J; junction bases left unmatched: 10.

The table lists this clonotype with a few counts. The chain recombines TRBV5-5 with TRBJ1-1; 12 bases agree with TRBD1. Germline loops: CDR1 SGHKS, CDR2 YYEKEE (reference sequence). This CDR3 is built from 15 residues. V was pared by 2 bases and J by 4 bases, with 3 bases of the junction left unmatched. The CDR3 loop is CASSFRDRGPTEAFF. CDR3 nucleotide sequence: TGTGCCAGCAGCTTCCGGGACAGGGGGCCCACTGAAGCTTTCTTT.

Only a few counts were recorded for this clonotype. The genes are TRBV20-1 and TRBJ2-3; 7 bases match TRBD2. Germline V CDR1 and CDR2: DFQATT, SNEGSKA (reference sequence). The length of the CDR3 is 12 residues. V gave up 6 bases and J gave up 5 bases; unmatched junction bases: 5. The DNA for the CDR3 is TGCAGTGCCTGGGAGGGTGGAGATACGCAGTATTTT. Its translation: CSAWEGGDTQYF.

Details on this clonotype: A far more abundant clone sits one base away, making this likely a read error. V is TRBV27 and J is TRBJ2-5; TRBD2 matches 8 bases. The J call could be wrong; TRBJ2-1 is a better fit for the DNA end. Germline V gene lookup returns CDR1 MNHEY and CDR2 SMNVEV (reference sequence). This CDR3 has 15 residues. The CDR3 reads CGSSQAGAVVNEQFF. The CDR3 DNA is TGTGGCAGCAGCCAAGCGGGAGCGGTGGTCAATGAGCAGTTCTTC.

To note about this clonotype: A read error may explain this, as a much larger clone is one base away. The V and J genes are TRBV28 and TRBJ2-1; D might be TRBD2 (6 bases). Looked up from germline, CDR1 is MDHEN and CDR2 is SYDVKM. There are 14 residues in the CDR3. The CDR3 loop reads CASSFRLAFNEQSF. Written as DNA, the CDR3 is TGTGCCAGCAGTTTTCGCCTAGCGTTCAATGAGCAGTCCTTC.

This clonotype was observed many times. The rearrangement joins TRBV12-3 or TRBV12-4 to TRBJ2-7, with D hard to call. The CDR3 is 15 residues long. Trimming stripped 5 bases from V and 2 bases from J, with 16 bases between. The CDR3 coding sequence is TGTGCCAGCAGTCCGCAGGTAGACCTAACCTACGAGCAGTACTTC. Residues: CASSPQVDLTYEQYF.

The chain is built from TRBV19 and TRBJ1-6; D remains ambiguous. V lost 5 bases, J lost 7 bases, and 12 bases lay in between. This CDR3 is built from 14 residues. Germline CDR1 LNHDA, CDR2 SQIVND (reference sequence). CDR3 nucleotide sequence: TGTGCCAGTAGTCCTTCGGTTTTGAATTCACCCCTCCACTTT. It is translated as CASSPSVLNSPLHF.

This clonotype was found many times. This CDR3 is CATSDFPRASGSPDTQYF. Here the CDR3 DNA reads TGTGCCACCAGTGATTTCCCTAGGGCTAGCGGGAGCCCAGATACGCAGTATTTT. The V and J genes are TRBV24-1 and TRBJ2-3; 10 bases align to TRBD2. Germline assignment: CDR1 KGHDR and CDR2 SFDVKD. Germline trimming cut 1 base from V and 4 bases from J; bases unmatched to any gene: 10. The CDR3 has 18 amino acids.

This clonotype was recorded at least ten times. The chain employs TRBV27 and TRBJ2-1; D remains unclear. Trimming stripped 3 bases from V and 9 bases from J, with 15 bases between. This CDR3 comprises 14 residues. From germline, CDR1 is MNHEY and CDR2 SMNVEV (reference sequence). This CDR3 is CASSFSNWLTEQFF. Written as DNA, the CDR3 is TGTGCCAGCAGTTTTAGCAACTGGCTGACTGAGCAGTTCTTC.

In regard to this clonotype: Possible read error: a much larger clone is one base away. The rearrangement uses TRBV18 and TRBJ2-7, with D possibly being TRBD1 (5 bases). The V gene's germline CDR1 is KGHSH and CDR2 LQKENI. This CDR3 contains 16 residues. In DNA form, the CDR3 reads TGTGCCAGCTCACCCCAGTCCAGGGCGAACTCCTACGAGCCGTACTTC. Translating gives CASSPQSRANSYEPYF.